Each of the 32 T cell receptor beta chains below was sequenced from the same sample in a study of siplizumab effects on memory and regulatory T cells. The repertoire was sequenced with immunoSEQ multiplex PCR; TCRdb's copy has only in-frame clones and lacks some. Seen here are approximately 100,000 clones, about 93% observed once, and the top ten hold roughly 0.15%. The sequenced material came from non-Treg CD4+ T cells sorted from blood. These TCRs come from a human donor in good health.

The chain couples TRBV19 to TRBJ2-2, with TRBD1 identical over 8 bases. This CDR3 spans 16 amino acids. V was clipped by 3 bases and J by 3 bases; unmatched bases: 6. Germline values: CDR1 LNHDA, CDR2 SQIVND (reference sequence). The CDR3 sequence: CASSIWGTGHTGELFF. CDR3 DNA sequence: TGTGCCAGTAGTATTTGGGGGACAGGTCACACCGGGGAGCTGTTTTTT.

The V call is TRBV5-1, the J call TRBJ2-3, with TRBD2 matching over 8 bases. V shed 2 bases and J 6 bases; nucleotides not matched to a gene: 11. Germline V gene lookup returns CDR1 SGHRS and CDR2 YFSETQ. CDR3 length equals 16 residues. The CDR3 region is CASSFRAGVIPDTQYF. As DNA, the CDR3 is TGCGCCAGCAGCTTTAGAGCGGGGGTAATCCCCGATACGCAGTATTTT.

The chain employs TRBV6-1 and TRBJ1-5; TRBD1 is a possible D gene (5 bases). This CDR3 region has 10 residues. V lost 3 bases to trimming and J lost 14 bases, with 8 bases between them. Germline V gene data show CDR1 as MNHNS and CDR2 as SASEGT. The CDR3 sequence is CASSDRVKHF. DNA of the CDR3: TGTGCCAGCAGTGACAGGGTGAAGCATTTT.

In the case of this clone: Other nucleotide sequences in the sample specify the same CDR3. The rearrangement uses TRBV7-2 and TRBJ2-5; 10 positions agree with TRBD2. Per germline, CDR1 SGHTA and CDR2 FQGNSA. The CDR3 length is 15 residues. V was clipped by 4 bases and J by 4 bases; unmatched bases: 6. Here the CDR3 DNA reads TGTGCCAGCAGCTCATTAGCGGGGGGCCCAGAGACCCAGTACTTC. Translated: CASSSLAGGPETQYF.

The CDR3 protein is CASSQNQGYGPSYGYTF. The CDR3 region has the DNA TGCGCCAGCAGCCAAAATCAGGGGTACGGCCCCTCTTATGGCTACACCTTC. This rearrangement joins TRBV4-1 to TRBJ1-2, with D maybe TRBD1 (6 bases). The V gene lost 2 bases and the J gene lost 5 bases, with 21 bases spanning the gap. CDR1 and CDR2 from the germline V gene are MGHRA and YSYEKL. The length of the CDR3 is 17 residues.

The chain links TRBV19 to TRBJ1-5; 9 bases align to TRBD1. The J segment lost 4 bases and the V segment lost 7 bases, leaving 5 bases of the junction unmatched. The CDR3 loop spans 14 amino acids. Per germline, CDR1 LNHDA and CDR2 SQIVND (reference sequence). This chain's CDR3 is CASKDRGNNQPQHF. The CDR3, as DNA: TGTGCCAGTAAAGACAGGGGGAATAATCAGCCCCAGCATTTT.

This clone appeared a single time. The V gene is TRBV18, the J gene TRBJ2-5; TRBD2 matches 11 bases. With 0 bases clipped from V and 6 bases from J, the junction kept 6 bases outside the gene matches. Germline CDR1 reads KGHSH; CDR2 reads LQKENI. The CDR3 length is 16 residues. CDR3 sequence (DNA): TGTGCCAGCTCACCACCGGCTAGCGGGGGGACCAAGACCCAGTACTTC. It translates to CASSPPASGGTKTQYF.

This chain connects TRBV19 to TRBJ2-2, with TRBD1 identical over 7 bases. V was pared by 6 bases and J by 4 bases, with 8 bases of the junction left unmatched. Germline CDR1 reads LNHDA; CDR2 reads SQIVND (reference sequence). CDR3 length: 15 amino acids. CDR3 sequence reads: CASRMRTGGTGELFF. Written as DNA, the CDR3 is TGTGCCAGTAGGATGAGGACAGGAGGCACCGGGGAGCTGTTTTTT.

The gene calls are TRBV30 and TRBJ1-5; D uncertain. There are 13 residues in the CDR3. The germline gives CDR1 GTSNPN, CDR2 SVGIG (reference sequence). V lost 8 bases, J lost 3 bases, and 14 bases lay in between. The CDR3 region is CALNYGLNQPQHF. The CDR3 nucleotides read TGTGCCCTAAATTACGGGCTCAATCAGCCCCAGCATTTT.

The chain is built from TRBV5-4 and TRBJ1-1; D perhaps matches TRBD1 (5 bases). V was cut by 4 bases and J by 0 bases, with 13 bases left in between. Looked up from germline, CDR1 is SGHNT and CDR2 is YYREEE (reference sequence). The CDR3 sequence is 15 residues long. In DNA form, the CDR3 reads TGTGCCAGCAGCCGTTCGGGGACCTTGAACACTGAAGCTTTCTTT. Translation gives CASSRSGTLNTEAFF. Supplemented by reference TRBV5-4 and TRBJ1-1, the full variable domain reads ETGVTQSPTHLIKTRGQQVTLRCSSQSGHNTVSWYQQALGQGPQFIFQYYREEENGRGNFPPRFSGLQFPNYSSELNVNALELDDSALYLCASSRSGTLNTEAFFGQGTRLTVV.

The V and J genes are TRBV29-1 and TRBJ1-1; D uncertain. The CDR3 contains 10 residues. The germline CDR1 and CDR2 sequences are SQVTM and ANQGSEA. The V gene lost 6 bases and the J gene lost 8 bases, with 10 bases spanning the gap. This CDR3 is CSVQGREAFF. The CDR3 DNA sequence: TGCAGCGTCCAAGGCAGGGAAGCTTTCTTT. The full variable domain, with the rest looked up from reference TRBV29-1 and TRBJ1-1, is SAVISQKPSRDICQRGTSLTIQCQVDSQVTMMFWYRQQPGQSLTLIATANQGSEATYESGFVIDKFPISRPNLTFSTLTVSNMSPEDSSIYLCSVQGREAFFGQGTRLTVV.

The V gene is TRBV19, the J gene TRBJ1-5; the D gene is possibly TRBD1 (5 bases). The CDR3 spans 15 residues. Germline assignment: CDR1 LNHDA and CDR2 SQIVND (reference sequence). The germline V and J ends were trimmed by 3 bases and 4 bases, with 13 bases remaining between them. CDR3 residues: CASSMAQGNNQPQHF. The CDR3, as DNA: TGTGCCAGTAGTATGGCCCAGGGTAATAATCAGCCCCAGCATTTT.

The chain has TRBV18 and TRBJ2-7, with 11 bases that match TRBD1. CDR3 length: 18 residues. Germline trimming cut 3 bases from V and 3 bases from J; bases unmatched to any gene: 13. The germline V gene has CDR1 KGHSH and CDR2 LQKENI. CDR3 DNA sequence: TGTGCCAGCTCACCGGACAGGGGGCTGCAAGTGGATTACTACGAGCAGTACTTC. Translating gives CASSPDRGLQVDYYEQYF.

This chain connects TRBV7-9 to TRBJ1-2; a weak D match, TRBD1 (6 bases). Germline CDR1 is SEHNR and CDR2 is FQNEAQ (reference sequence). This CDR3 contains 15 residues. V lost 3 bases, J lost 2 bases, and 13 bases lay in between. The CDR3 reads CASSFGDTENYGYTF. In DNA form, the CDR3 reads TGTGCCAGCAGCTTTGGGGACACCGAGAACTATGGCTACACCTTC.

This clone was counted once. The chain carries TRBV7-6 and TRBJ2-1; no clear D gene. Trimming pared 5 bases from V and 7 bases from J, leaving 21 bases between. The length of the CDR3 is 16 residues. In germline, CDR1 is SGHVS, CDR2 FNYEAQ. The CDR3 region has the DNA TGTGCCAGCAGCCAAATTGTGGGCCATACCGAGAATGAGCAGTTCTTC. It is translated as CASSQIVGHTENEQFF.

This chain links TRBV6-5 with TRBJ1-1, with D maybe TRBD1 (5 bases). Germline CDR1 MNHEY, CDR2 SVGAGI. V gave up 1 base and J gave up 4 bases, with 10 bases separating them. The CDR3 extends over 14 amino acids. This chain's CDR3 is CASSYWGRATEAFF. For the CDR3, the DNA is TGTGCCAGCAGTTACTGGGGGAGGGCCACTGAAGCTTTCTTT.

The chain couples TRBV11-3 to TRBJ2-3; D not certain. Germline loops: CDR1 SGHNT, CDR2 YENEEA. The length of the CDR3 is 13 residues. V gave up 0 bases and J gave up 2 bases, with 3 bases separating them. The CDR3 loop is CASSLDSTDTQYF. The CDR3 DNA is TGTGCCAGCAGCTTAGACTCCACAGATACGCAGTATTTT.

This clone showed up just a few times. This chain uses TRBV6-5 with TRBJ1-6; 8 bases agree with TRBD1. V lost 2 bases, J lost 8 bases, and 5 bases stayed unmatched. The CDR3 has 15 amino acids. Germline CDR1 and CDR2: MNHEY and SVGAGI. The CDR3 nucleotides read TGTGCCAGCAGTTACGAGGCAGGGGGCTATTCACCCCTCCACTTT. Protein: CASSYEAGGYSPLHF.

J is TRBJ1-4 and V is TRBV5-1; 8 bases match TRBD1. Germline values: CDR1 SGHRS, CDR2 YFSETQ. Germline trimming cut 4 bases from V and 12 bases from J; bases unmatched to any gene: 14. CDR3 length: 15 residues. In DNA, the CDR3 is TGCGCCAGCAGCGGAACTCAGGGGGCGCCGGCGGAACTGTTTTTT. It codes for CASSGTQGAPAELFF.

This chain links TRBV10-3 with TRBJ1-4; 7 nucleotides agree with TRBD1. CDR3 length: 16 amino acids. Germline V gives CDR1 ENHRY, CDR2 SYGVKD. The V gene end was trimmed by 0 bases and the J gene end by 4 bases; junction bases not matched to a gene: 5. CDR3 in amino acids: CAISESVGQLNEKLFF. Written as DNA, the CDR3 is TGTGCCATCAGTGAGTCAGTGGGACAGCTTAATGAAAAACTGTTTTTT.

This rearrangement joins TRBV7-9 to TRBJ1-4; tentatively, D is TRBD1 (6 bases). V was shortened by 1 base and J by 10 bases, with 22 bases between the two germline ends. This CDR3 spans 17 amino acids. Germline CDR1 reads SEHNR; CDR2 reads FQNEAQ (reference sequence). The CDR3, as DNA: TGTGCCAGCAGCTTAGGTGGGGGGCGCCGGGAGTCGCCAAAACTGTTTTTT. Translating gives CASSLGGGRRESPKLFF.

This sequence joins TRBV11-2 and TRBJ1-2; 7 bases agree with TRBD1. The CDR3 consists of 16 residues. Germline lookup yields CDR1 SGHAT and CDR2 FQNNGV. Germline trimming cut 5 bases from V and 0 bases from J; bases unmatched to any gene: 9. This chain's CDR3 is CASSPRGTETNYGYTF. In DNA, the CDR3 is TGTGCCAGCAGCCCCAGGGGGACAGAAACTAACTATGGCTACACCTTC.

Only a few counts were recorded for this clone. The chain recombines TRBV7-9 with TRBJ1-5; D remains unclear. CDR3 size: 13 residues. Trimming stripped 5 bases from V and 0 bases from J, with 5 bases between. Germline V CDR1 and CDR2: SEHNR, FQNEAQ (reference sequence). CDR3 region: CASSRDSNQPQHF. The CDR3 bases are TGTGCCAGCAGCCGCGATAGCAATCAGCCCCAGCATTTT.

The chain combines TRBV27 with TRBJ1-2, with D possibly matching TRBD1 (5 bases). The CDR3 loop spans 16 amino acids. V dropped 2 bases and J dropped 0 bases, with 13 bases sitting between them. CDR1 and CDR2 from the germline V gene are MNHEY and SMNVEV (reference sequence). CDR3 sequence: CASSLGGGKANYGYTF. The DNA of the CDR3 is TGTGCCAGCAGTTTAGGGGGGGGAAAAGCTAACTATGGCTACACCTTC.

This clone has just one count. The chain joins TRBV7-2 to TRBJ2-1; D unresolved. The CDR3 contains 15 residues. Trimming cost V 2 bases and J 0 bases, with 8 bases left between them. The V gene's germline CDR1 is SGHTA and CDR2 FQGNSA. The CDR3 DNA sequence: TGTGCCAGCAGCTTAAATCCAGCCTCCTACAATGAGCAGTTCTTC. Translation gives CASSLNPASYNEQFF.

The chain employs TRBV30 and TRBJ1-2; 9 nucleotides match TRBD1. Germline loops: CDR1 GTSNPN, CDR2 SVGIG (reference sequence). Losses at the gene ends were 2 bases for V and 8 bases for J; bases not matched to a gene: 9. This CDR3 has 14 residues. The CDR3 DNA is TGTGCCTGGAGTTTTGGGACAGGGTTAGAAGGCTACACCTTC. It codes for CAWSFGTGLEGYTF.

This rearrangement joins TRBV7-3 to TRBJ2-5; D call uncertain. With 4 bases removed from V and 3 bases from J, the gap between germline ends came to 12 bases. Germline V gene lookup returns CDR1 SGHTA and CDR2 FQGTGA. The CDR3 is 14 residues long. CDR3: CASSSPRAKETQYF. The CDR3 DNA reads as TGTGCCAGCAGCTCTCCTAGAGCAAAAGAGACCCAGTACTTC.

The chain combines TRBV11-2 with TRBJ1-2; weak D call: TRBD1 (5 bases). CDR3 size: 18 residues. Trimming removed 5 bases at V and 0 bases at J, with 22 bases between. Germline V gene lookup returns CDR1 SGHAT and CDR2 FQNNGV. The CDR3 sequence: CASSVTSWDRSSNYGYTF. The CDR3 DNA is TGTGCCAGCAGCGTTACTTCGTGGGACCGAAGTTCTAACTATGGCTACACCTTC.

The chain recombines TRBV10-3 with TRBJ1-5; unclear D gene. Trimming pared 9 bases from V and 2 bases from J, leaving 8 bases between. Germline V lookup: CDR1 ENHRY, CDR2 SYGVKD. The length of the CDR3 is 12 residues. The CDR3, as DNA: TGTGCCATTCAAGAGGGCAATCAGCCCCAGCATTTT. As protein: CAIQEGNQPQHF.

This chain joins TRBV7-3 and TRBJ1-1; 7 positions match TRBD1. CDR3 length: 15 residues. The J segment lost 0 bases and the V segment lost 2 bases, leaving 3 bases of the junction unmatched. Germline loops: CDR1 SGHTA, CDR2 FQGTGA. CDR3 residues: CASSLAGQLNTEAFF. The DNA of the CDR3 is TGTGCCAGCAGCTTAGCGGGACAGTTGAACACTGAAGCTTTCTTT. The variable domain in full, with the rest retrieved from reference TRBV7-3 and TRBJ1-1, is GAGVSQTPSNKVTEKGKYVELRCDPISGHTALYWYRQSLGQGPEFLIYFQGTGAADDSGLPNDRFFAVRPEGSVSTLKIQRTERGDSAVYLCASSLAGQLNTEAFFGQGTRLTVV.

This chain links TRBV6-5 with TRBJ1-1; 9 nucleotides match TRBD1. Germline CDR1 is MNHEY and CDR2 is SVGAGI. The CDR3 sequence is 14 residues long. The J segment lost 4 bases and the V segment lost 4 bases, leaving 4 bases of the junction unmatched. CDR3 nucleotides: TGTGCCAGCAGTTTGGACAGGGGTATCACTGAAGCTTTCTTT. This gives the protein CASSLDRGITEAFF.

The V and J genes are TRBV5-5 and TRBJ2-4, with D possibly TRBD2 on 5 matching bases. Germline CDR1 and CDR2: SGHKS and YYEKEE (reference sequence). This CDR3 contains 16 residues. Trimming removed 2 bases from V and 1 base from J, with 13 bases in between. The CDR3 here is CASSFGEMGAKNIQYF. CDR3 bases: TGTGCCAGCAGCTTCGGGGAGATGGGGGCCAAAAACATTCAGTACTTC. Supplemented by reference TRBV5-5 and TRBJ2-4, the full variable domain reads DAGVTQSPTHLIKTRGQQVTLRCSPISGHKSVSWYQQVLGQGPQFIFQYYEKEERGRGNFPDRFSARQFPNYSSELNVNALLLGDSALYLCASSFGEMGAKNIQYFGAGTRLSVL.